This T cell receptor (beta chain) was documented in a study of OX40 agonist ivuxolimab in advanced cancers. Study information: The dose of intravenous ivuxolimab that patients received every 2 weeks ranged from 0.01 to 10 mg/kg. The study's findings and limits: Both blood CD4+ and CD8+ T cells showed clonal growth by week 6 at 0.1 to 3.0 mg/kg. Some nonresponders likewise displayed low normalized T-cell clonal expansion.

In the case of this clone: Antigen: not known.

V dropped 0 bases and J dropped 4; count of bases not matched to a gene: 3. CDR1 and CDR2 from the germline V gene are SGHRS and YFSETQ. CDR3 length: 14 residues. Individuals having autoimmune disease history or systemic immunosuppression were not enrolled. Sequenced by immunoSEQ multiplex PCR; TCRdb stores in-frame clones only, minus some. Here the sample spans 90,000 to 100,000 clones, 89% being singletons. This receptor was obtained from an adult with an advanced solid tumor such as melanoma, head and neck, liver or kidney cancer. The V call is TRBV5-1, the J call TRBJ1-1; 7 bases are a match to TRBD1. Material: CD4+ or CD8+ T cells sorted from blood, obtained in a trial of the OX40 agonist ivuxolimab. CDR3 in DNA: TGCGCCAGCAGCTTGGACAGGGGAGGCACTGAAGCTTTCTTT. The encoded protein is CASSLDRGGTEAFF. Variable domain in full (rest from reference TRBV5-1 and TRBJ1-1): KAGVTQTPRYLIKTRGQQVTLSCSPISGHRSVSWYQQTPGQGLQFLFEYFSETQRNKGNFPGRFSGRQFSNSRSEMNVSTLELGDSALYLCASSLDRGGTEAFFGQGTRLTVV.